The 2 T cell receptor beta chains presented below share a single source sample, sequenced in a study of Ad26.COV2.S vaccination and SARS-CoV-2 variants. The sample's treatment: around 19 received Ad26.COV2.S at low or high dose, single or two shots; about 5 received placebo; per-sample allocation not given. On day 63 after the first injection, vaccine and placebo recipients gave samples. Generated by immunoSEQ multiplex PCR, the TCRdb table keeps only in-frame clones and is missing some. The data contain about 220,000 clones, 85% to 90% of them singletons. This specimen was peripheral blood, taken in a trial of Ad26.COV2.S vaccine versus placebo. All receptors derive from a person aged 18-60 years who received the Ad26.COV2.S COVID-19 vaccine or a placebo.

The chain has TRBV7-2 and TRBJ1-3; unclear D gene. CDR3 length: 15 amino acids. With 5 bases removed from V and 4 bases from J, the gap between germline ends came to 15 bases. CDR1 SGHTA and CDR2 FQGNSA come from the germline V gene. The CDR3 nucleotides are TGTGCCAGCAGCCAAACACCCGGCGGAGGAAACACCATATATTTT. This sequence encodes CASSQTPGGGNTIYF.

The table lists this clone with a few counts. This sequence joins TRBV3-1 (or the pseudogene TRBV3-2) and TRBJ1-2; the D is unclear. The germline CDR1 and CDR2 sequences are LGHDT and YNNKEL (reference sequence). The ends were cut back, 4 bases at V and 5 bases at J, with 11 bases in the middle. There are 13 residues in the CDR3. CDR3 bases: TGTGCCAGCAGCCCGGGGTCTCATTATGGCTACACCTTC. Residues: CASSPGSHYGYTF.